The 30 T cell receptor beta chains below were found in one sample sequenced in a study of T cell responses to AZD1222 COVID-19 vaccine. Sequenced by immunoSEQ multiplex PCR; TCRdb stores in-frame clones only, minus some. The sample has tens of thousands of clones; more than 90% are singletons. Sequenced here: peripheral blood, sampled on day 0 of AZD1222 vaccination. The origin of the receptors is an adult in good health.

In this sample, this clone turned up once. The chain joins TRBV27 to TRBJ1-4, with TRBD1 as a possible D gene (5 bases). Germline V gives CDR1 MNHEY, CDR2 SMNVEV (reference sequence). This CDR3 has 16 amino acids. V was pared by 1 base and J by 4 bases, with 13 bases between. In DNA, the CDR3 is TGTGCCAGCAGTTTATTATCGGGGGGACGTAATGAAAAACTGTTTTTT. Protein product: CASSLLSGGRNEKLFF.

Details on this clone: Distinct nucleotide sequences in the sample also encode this CDR3. The V gene is TRBV9, the J gene TRBJ2-3; no definite D call. V lost 0 bases to trimming and J lost 6 bases, with 2 bases between them. This CDR3 contains 11 residues. CDR1 and CDR2 from the germline V gene are SGDLS and YYNGEE. The CDR3 is CASSVGDTQYF. Written as DNA, the CDR3 is TGTGCCAGCAGCGTAGGTGATACGCAGTATTTT.

The chain has TRBV7-9 and TRBJ1-2; unclear D gene. CDR3 length equals 14 residues. With 1 base removed from V and 8 bases from J, the gap between germline ends came to 14 bases. The germline CDR1 and CDR2 sequences are SEHNR and FQNEAQ (reference sequence). The CDR3 protein is CASSLEGVSLGYTF. DNA for the CDR3: TGTGCCAGCAGCTTAGAAGGCGTCTCTTTGGGCTACACCTTC. Full variable domain (outside the CDR3, taken from reference TRBV7-9 and TRBJ1-2): DTGVSQNPRHKITKRGQNVTFRCDPISEHNRLYWYRQTLGQGPEFLTYFQNEAQLEKSRLLSDRFSAERPKGSFSTLEIQRTEQGDSAMYLCASSLEGVSLGYTFGSGTRLTVV.

This sequence joins TRBV5-1 and TRBJ1-3, with 8 bases fitting TRBD1. CDR3 length: 14 residues. Germline lookup yields CDR1 SGHRS and CDR2 YFSETQ. V dropped 3 bases and J dropped 4; count of bases not matched to a gene: 3. The CDR3 here is CASSYRGSGNTIYF. CDR3 in DNA: TGCGCCAGCAGCTACAGGGGGTCCGGAAACACCATATATTTT.

V and J are TRBV7-7 and TRBJ2-1, with 9 bases fitting TRBD2. V lost 1 base to trimming and J lost 6 bases; unmatched junction nucleotides: 4. The CDR3 totals 15 residues. From germline, CDR1 is SSHAT and CDR2 FNYEAQ (reference sequence). The CDR3 DNA reads TGTGCCAGCAGCTTAGTCCAGCGGGAGGTCAATGAGCAGTTCTTC. Its translation is CASSLVQREVNEQFF.

This clone was detected only once. This rearrangement joins TRBV7-9 to TRBJ1-1, with 9 positions matching TRBD1. The length of the CDR3 is 14 residues. V lost 3 bases, J lost 6 bases, and 5 bases stayed unmatched. Looked up from germline, CDR1 is SEHNR and CDR2 is FQNEAQ (reference sequence). CDR3 bases: TGTGCCAGCAGCTTCGAACAGGGGGCTTCTGAAGCTTTCTTT. Protein product: CASSFEQGASEAFF.

The rearrangement joins TRBV30 to TRBJ1-1; 8 bases are a match to TRBD1. The ends lost 2 bases at V and 3 bases at J; junction bases unmatched: 8. CDR3 length: 15 residues. CDR1 is GTSNPN and CDR2 is SVGIG in the germline V gene (reference sequence). CDR3 coding DNA: TGTGCCTGGAGTATCCCAGGGGGCACGGACACTGAAGCTTTCTTT. This codes for CAWSIPGGTDTEAFF.

V gene TRBV4-1 combines with J gene TRBJ2-7; TRBD1 aligns across 8 bases. The CDR3 is 15 residues long. Per the germline V gene, CDR1 is MGHRA and CDR2 is YSYEKL. With 4 bases clipped from V and 4 bases from J, the junction kept 9 bases outside the gene matches. The DNA of the CDR3 is TGCGCCAGCAGCCCAGGACAGGGTCCCTCTTACGAGCAGTACTTC. This encodes CASSPGQGPSYEQYF.

The chain uses TRBV2 and TRBJ1-1; D may be TRBD1 (6 bases). Germline V gives CDR1 SNHLY, CDR2 FYNNEI. This CDR3 spans 13 amino acids. The V gene lost 4 bases and the J gene lost 5 bases, with 11 bases spanning the gap. As DNA, the CDR3 is TGTGCCAGCAGTGCAGAGGGGGGGACTGAAGCTTTCTTT. Amino acids: CASSAEGGTEAFF.

The genes are TRBV9 and TRBJ2-5; D is perhaps TRBD1 or TRBD2 (5 bases each). The CDR3 has 14 residues. Trimming shortened V by 4 bases and J by 2 bases, and 12 bases separated the two germline ends. CDR1 and CDR2 (germline): SGDLS, YYNGEE. CDR3 in amino acids: CASSPGTGQETQYF. DNA of the CDR3: TGTGCCAGCAGCCCGGGGACGGGGCAAGAGACCCAGTACTTC.

The sample holds a few counts of this clone. The rearrangement uses TRBV18 and TRBJ1-5; 7 bases map to TRBD1. V lost 3 bases, J lost 4 bases, and 3 bases stayed unmatched. The CDR3 is made up of 14 amino acids. Germline lookup yields CDR1 KGHSH and CDR2 LQKENI. The chain's CDR3 is CASSPGGQNQPQHF. The CDR3 DNA is TGTGCCAGCTCACCTGGGGGACAGAATCAGCCCCAGCATTTT. Together with reference TRBV18 and TRBJ1-5, the CDR3 gives the full variable domain: NAGVMQNPRHLVRRRGQEARLRCSPMKGHSHVYWYRQLPEEGLKFMVYLQKENIIDESGMPKERFSAEFPKEGPSILRIQQVVRGDSAAYFCASSPGGQNQPQHFGDGTRLSIL.

The V and J genes are TRBV2 and TRBJ1-1; 7 positions match TRBD1. CDR1 is SNHLY and CDR2 is FYNNEI in the germline V gene. The CDR3 spans 11 residues. V lost 4 bases, J lost 11 bases, and 4 bases stayed unmatched. Written as DNA, the CDR3 is TGTGCCAGCAGTGGACAGGGCGGGGCTTTCTTT. Translating it yields CASSGQGGAFF.

This clone has just a few counts. This chain connects TRBV6-2 or TRBV6-3 to TRBJ1-2, with no clear D. Germline lookup yields CDR1 MNHEY and CDR2 SVGEGT. Trimming removed 5 bases from V and 4 bases from J, with 8 bases in between. This CDR3 is built from 12 residues. The DNA for the CDR3 is TGTGCCAGCAGTACAGAATTCTATGGCTACACCTTC. Its protein product is CASSTEFYGYTF.

This sequence joins TRBV19 and TRBJ1-4; 10 bases line up with TRBD1. V lost 5 bases to trimming and J lost 5 bases; unmatched junction nucleotides: 14. The CDR3 is 18 residues long. Germline V CDR1 and CDR2: LNHDA, SQIVND (reference sequence). The CDR3 region is CASSFHVEDRGLNEKLFF. Here the CDR3 DNA reads TGTGCCAGTAGTTTCCACGTCGAGGACAGGGGGTTAAATGAAAAACTGTTTTTT.

This rearrangement joins TRBV4-2 to TRBJ2-3; 7 nucleotides line up with TRBD2. This CDR3 has 15 amino acids. The germline V gene encodes CDR1 LGHNA and CDR2 YNFKEQ. V shed 5 bases and J 2 bases; nucleotides not matched to a gene: 7. The CDR3 spells CASSAGLGPTDTQYF. In DNA form, the CDR3 reads TGTGCCAGCAGCGCTGGACTAGGGCCCACAGATACGCAGTATTTT.

This clone was detected once. The J gene is TRBJ1-2, the V gene TRBV12-3 or TRBV12-4, with D unresolved. There are 12 residues in the CDR3. Trimming removed 2 bases at V and 2 bases at J, with 3 bases between. The CDR3: CASSLRNYGYTF. CDR3 coding DNA: TGTGCCAGCAGTTTAAGGAACTATGGCTACACCTTC.

CDR3 sequence (DNA): TGTGCCTGGAGTCGGCAGGGGGCGGACACCATATATTTT. It codes for CAWSRQGADTIYF. The genes are TRBV30 and TRBJ1-3, with TRBD1 matching 8 bases. The CDR3 totals 13 residues. V shed 2 bases, J shed 8 bases, and the junction held 5 bases outside the gene matches. In germline, CDR1 is GTSNPN, CDR2 SVGIG (reference sequence).

This clone appeared a few times. This chain connects TRBV5-1 to TRBJ2-1; 7 nucleotides match TRBD2. J gave up 4 bases and V 0 bases, and 7 bases lay outside the gene matches. This CDR3 is 16 amino acids long. The V gene's germline CDR1 is SGHRS and CDR2 YFSETQ. The CDR3 sequence is CASSLGASGLYNEQFF. The CDR3 coding sequence is TGCGCCAGCAGCTTGGGTGCTAGCGGCCTTTACAATGAGCAGTTCTTC.

This rearrangement joins TRBV5-1 to TRBJ2-7; TRBD1 or TRBD2 may be the D gene (5 bases each). The CDR3 covers 14 residues. CDR1 and CDR2 (germline): SGHRS, YFSETQ. Trimming stripped 0 bases from V and 5 bases from J, with 12 bases between. The CDR3 region has the DNA TGCGCCAGCAGCTTGGAGGCCAGGGACGACGAGCAGTACTTC. Amino acids: CASSLEARDDEQYF.

The rearrangement uses TRBV30 and TRBJ1-2; D ambiguous. Germline V lookup: CDR1 GTSNPN, CDR2 SVGIG (reference sequence). The CDR3 is 12 amino acids. Trimming left V 2 bases short and J 8 bases short, with 12 bases between. The CDR3 loop is CAWSIGERGYTF. DNA for the CDR3: TGTGCCTGGAGTATCGGAGAGAGGGGCTACACCTTC.

CDR3 region: CASSADRDQPQHF. CDR3 nucleotides: TGTGCCAGCAGTGCAGACAGGGATCAGCCCCAGCATTTT. V is TRBV9 and J is TRBJ1-5; 7 nucleotides match TRBD1. J lost 5 bases, V lost 5 bases, and 4 bases had no gene match. Germline V lookup: CDR1 SGDLS, CDR2 YYNGEE. The CDR3 consists of 13 residues.

The gene calls are TRBV3-1 (or the pseudogene TRBV3-2) and TRBJ2-1; D may match TRBD1 or TRBD2 (5 bases each). The V and J ends lost 1 base and 0 bases respectively, with 7 bases between them. The CDR3 is 15 residues long. Per the germline V gene, CDR1 is LGHDT and CDR2 is YNNKEL (reference sequence). The CDR3 here is CASSQVRGSYNEQFF. CDR3 nucleotide sequence: TGTGCCAGCAGCCAAGTGAGGGGCTCCTACAATGAGCAGTTCTTC.

The chain employs TRBV9 and TRBJ2-5; 7 positions match TRBD2. The germline V gene encodes CDR1 SGDLS and CDR2 YYNGEE. The V segment lost 1 base and the J segment 2 bases; nucleotides outside the gene matches: 5. The CDR3 is 15 residues long. The DNA for the CDR3 is TGTGCCAGCAGCGTATCGGGGGGACCACAAGAGACCCAGTACTTC. Amino acid sequence: CASSVSGGPQETQYF.

V is TRBV6-4 and J is TRBJ2-5, with TRBD2 as a possible D gene (5 bases). The germline V gene encodes CDR1 MRHNA and CDR2 SNTAGT. This CDR3 has 15 amino acids. V dropped 3 bases and J dropped 5 bases, with 16 bases sitting between them. The CDR3 DNA reads as TGTGCCAGCAGTGATGAGGCGGGCCTCGTGGAGACCCAGTACTTC. Translation: CASSDEAGLVETQYF.

The chain joins TRBV7-2 to TRBJ1-5; a weak D match, TRBD1 (6 bases). The V and J ends lost 3 bases and 4 bases respectively, with 10 bases between them. Per the germline V gene, CDR1 is SGHTA and CDR2 is FQGNSA. CDR3 length: 14 amino acids. CDR3 protein: CASSFTGRNQPQHF. The CDR3, as DNA: TGTGCCAGCAGCTTCACAGGGAGAAATCAGCCCCAGCATTTT.

CDR3 region: CASSPGTLRTDTQYF. CDR3 DNA: TGCGCCAGCAGCCCTGGGACACTTCGCACAGATACGCAGTATTTT. The chain carries TRBV5-1 and TRBJ2-3, with D possibly being TRBD1 (6 bases). V lost 4 bases and J lost 1, with 13 bases in between. The length of the CDR3 is 15 residues. CDR1 is SGHRS, CDR2 YFSETQ, per germline.

The rearrangement joins TRBV5-6 to TRBJ1-2; D is ambiguous. Trimming left V 3 bases short and J 4 bases short, with 13 bases between. Germline V CDR1 and CDR2: SGHDT, YYEEEE. CDR3 length equals 14 residues. CDR3 bases: TGTGCCAGCAGCTGGGGAGACACGGCCTATGGCTACACCTTC. Encoded protein: CASSWGDTAYGYTF.

The chain recombines TRBV6-1 with TRBJ1-6; D unclear. The length of the CDR3 is 13 residues. Germline assignment: CDR1 MNHNS and CDR2 SASEGT. V lost 2 bases and J lost 9, with 8 bases in between. The CDR3 DNA is TGTGCCAGCAGTGAACAGGACCGTTCACCCCTCCACTTT. This codes for CASSEQDRSPLHF.

This chain uses TRBV6-5 with TRBJ1-2; 8 bases line up with TRBD1. Germline-derived CDR1 and CDR2 are MNHEY and SVGAGI. V dropped 2 bases and J dropped 7; count of bases not matched to a gene: 9. This CDR3 has 15 residues. The CDR3 DNA reads TGTGCCAGCAGTTACGAACAGGGGGGGGCAAGTGGCTACACCTTC. Protein sequence: CASSYEQGGASGYTF.

The V and J genes are TRBV10-2 and TRBJ1-2; TRBD1 agrees at 7 bases. With 6 bases clipped from V and 8 bases from J, the junction kept 12 bases outside the gene matches. The CDR3 is 14 amino acids. The germline V gene has CDR1 WSHSY and CDR2 SAAADI. CDR3 in DNA: TGCGCCAGCAGCACCCCTAGGACAGGCGGAGGCTACACCTTC. This sequence encodes CASSTPRTGGGYTF.